The rows below give T cell receptor beta chains drawn from one sample of a study of Graves' ophthalmopathy and Graves' hyperthyroidism. TCRdb independently ran MiXCR on the multiplex PCR reads; one entry per CDR3 protein. Seen here are about 1.1 million distinct CDR3 sequences, around a third observed once, and the top ten hold 8.5% to 14%. Sequencing input: peripheral blood or thyroid tissue (not recorded which). These receptors originate from an adult man with Graves' hyperthyroidism. CDR3s include the opening cysteine and the closing phenylalanine or tryptophan. D genes are given only for firm matches. Size is omitted from some rows. Given values are once, few, many or a class for expanded clones.

TRBV5-4	TRBJ2-5	many	NA	CASSLGMSQETQYF	TGTGCCAGCAGCTTGGGCATGTCTCAAGAGACCCAGTACTTC
TRBV10-2	TRBJ1-2	many	NA	CASSESLGGYGYTF	TGCGCCAGCAGTGAGTCTTTAGGCGGCTATGGCTACACCTTC
TRBV7-2	TRBJ1-4	NA	TRBD1	CASSVETGDGEKLFF	TGTGCCAGCAGCGTTGAGACAGGGGACGGCGAAAAACTGTTTTTT
TRBV9	TRBJ2-5	NA	TRBD2	CASKLAGSETQYF	TGTGCCAGCAAACTAGCGGGATCTGAGACCCAGTACTTC
TRBV29-1	TRBJ2-5	NA	NA	CSGRVQRGTQYF	TGCAGCGGGAGGGTCCAAAGGGGGACCCAGTACTTC
TRBV29-1	TRBJ2-7	many	NA	CSVGRLGAYEQYF	TGCAGCGTTGGACGGTTGGGGGCCTACGAGCAGTACTTC
TRBV20-1	TRBJ2-7	many	TRBD1	CSADPGGTGSSYEQYF	TGCAGTGCTGACCCCGGGGGGACAGGGAGCTCCTACGAGCAGTACTTC
TRBV19	TRBJ2-5	many	NA	CASSPPGELQETQYF	TGTGCCAGTAGTCCACCAGGGGAACTCCAAGAGACCCAGTACTTC
TRBV11-2	TRBJ1-3	NA	NA	CASSLDPAGNTIYF	TGTGCCAGCAGCTTAGACCCAGCTGGAAACACCATATATTTT
TRBV10-3	TRBJ1-6	few	NA	CAAHNSPLHF	TGTGCCGCGCATAATTCACCCCTCCACTTT
TRBV29-1	TRBJ2-5	NA	NA	CSAGDTSRSGTQYF	TGCAGCGCCGGGGACACCTCACGTAGTGGGACCCAGTACTTC
TRBV10-2	TRBJ2-6	many	NA	CASRGDGGANVLTF	TGCGCCAGCAGAGGGGACGGTGGGGCCAACGTCCTGACTTTC
TRBV6-5	TRBJ1-5	many	NA	CASSYAVNQPQHF	TGTGCCAGCAGTTACGCGGTTAATCAGCCCCAGCATTTT
TRBV5-8	TRBJ2-7	NA	TRBD2	CASSLGSWREGLLNYEQYF	TGTGCCAGCAGCTTGGGGTCTTGGCGGGAGGGCCTACTTAACTACGAGCAGTACTTC
TRBV7-9	TRBJ2-5	NA	TRBD1	CASGSGTGWGETQYF	TGTGCCAGCGGCTCCGGGACAGGGTGGGGAGAGACCCAGTACTTC
TRBV7-2	TRBJ2-7	NA	NA	CASSAPASSYEQYF	TGTGCCAGCAGCGCGCCGGCCAGCTCCTACGAGCAGTACTTC
TRBV29-1	TRBJ1-4	many	NA	CSVGQGYEKLFF	TGCAGCGTTGGGCAGGGGTACGAAAAACTGTTTTTT
TRBV19	TRBJ1-1	NA	NA	CASSMGLIRADESNTEAFF	TGTGCCAGTAGTATGGGTCTTATTCGAGCGGACGAGTCGAACACTGAAGCTTTCTTT
TRBV12-3/TRBV12-4	TRBJ1-1	NA	NA	CASSPWGEAFF	TGTGCCAGCAGTCCTTGGGGTGAAGCTTTCTTT
TRBV24-1	TRBJ2-5	NA	TRBD1	CATSDRTGETQYF	TGTGCCACCAGTGACAGGACAGGAGAGACCCAGTACTTC
TRBV6-4	TRBJ2-2	many	NA	CASRPSQGYLAGELFF	TGTGCCAGCAGGCCATCCCAGGGATACTTGGCCGGGGAGCTGTTTTTT
TRBV12-3/TRBV12-4	TRBJ1-4	many	TRBD1	CASSTGDREKLFF	TGTGCCAGCAGTACAGGGGATCGGGAAAAACTGTTTTTT
TRBV5-1	TRBJ2-7	NA	NA	CASSLGGMCEQYF	TGCGCCAGCAGCTTAGGGGGAATGTGCGAGCAGTACTTC
TRBV5-1	TRBJ2-7	many	NA	CASHRDGAYEQYF	TGCGCCTCCCACCGGGACGGGGCCTACGAGCAGTACTTC